The rows below give T cell receptor beta chains drawn from one sample of a study of chemoradiotherapy in HPV16-positive cancers. Method: immunoSEQ multiplex PCR; TCRdb's copy keeps in-frame clones and lacks some. The profile covers 1,500 to 1,600 clones, with approximately 85% appearing a single time and 5% to 7% taken by the ten largest. The specimen was tumor tissue, collected from a patient who underwent chemoradiotherapy. These TCRs come from a human donor with HPV-associated anogenital cancer. Both conserved end residues are part of each CDR3. Fields, in order: CDR3 length, D gene, clone size, J gene, V gene, CDR3 DNA, CDR3 protein. D genes are given only for firm matches. Rows give clone size only sometimes, using once, few, many, or a class for an expanded clone.

CDR3 length: 11; D gene: -; clone size: once; J gene: TRBJ2-1; V gene: TRBV2; CDR3 DNA: TGTGCCAGCTCAGAGTACAATGAGCAGTTCTTC; CDR3 protein: CASSEYNEQFF
CDR3 length: 15; D gene: -; clone size: -; J gene: TRBJ1-3; V gene: TRBV4-2; CDR3 DNA: TGTGCCAGCAGCCAAGTACGGGTGGGGGCCGACACCATATATTTT; CDR3 protein: CASSQVRVGADTIYF
CDR3 length: 12; D gene: -; clone size: -; J gene: TRBJ2-7; V gene: TRBV7-8; CDR3 DNA: TGTGCCAGCAGCTCTAGTGACCACGAGCAGTACTTC; CDR3 protein: CASSSSDHEQYF
CDR3 length: 14; D gene: -; clone size: -; J gene: TRBJ2-5; V gene: TRBV28; CDR3 DNA: TGTGCCAGCAGTTTAGGTGTCACCCGGGAGACCCAGTACTTC; CDR3 protein: CASSLGVTRETQYF
CDR3 length: 16; D gene: -; clone size: -; J gene: TRBJ2-3; V gene: TRBV9; CDR3 DNA: TGTGCCAGCAGCGTAGATCGGACCGCCGGGCCAGATACGCAGTATTTT; CDR3 protein: CASSVDRTAGPDTQYF
CDR3 length: 13; D gene: TRBD2; clone size: few; J gene: TRBJ2-7; V gene: TRBV11-3; CDR3 DNA: TGTGCCAGCAGCGGGGGACTAAAATACGAGCAGTACTTC; CDR3 protein: CASSGGLKYEQYF
CDR3 length: 13; D gene: -; clone size: -; J gene: TRBJ2-7; V gene: TRBV7-9; CDR3 DNA: TGTGCCAGCAGCTTAGGGGCCTCCTACGAGCAGTACTTC; CDR3 protein: CASSLGASYEQYF
CDR3 length: 12; D gene: -; clone size: -; J gene: TRBJ1-2; V gene: TRBV28; CDR3 DNA: TGTGCCAGCAGTTCCCAGGGGAGCGGCTACACCTTC; CDR3 protein: CASSSQGSGYTF
CDR3 length: 15; D gene: -; clone size: -; J gene: TRBJ1-1; V gene: TRBV28; CDR3 DNA: TGTGCCAGCAGCCCAATTGGGACGGTGAACACTGAAGCTTTCTTT; CDR3 protein: CASSPIGTVNTEAFF
CDR3 length: 13; D gene: -; clone size: -; J gene: TRBJ2-7; V gene: TRBV4-2; CDR3 DNA: TGTGCCAGCAGCCATCCAGGAGCCTACGAGCAGTACTTC; CDR3 protein: CASSHPGAYEQYF
CDR3 length: 14; D gene: -; clone size: -; J gene: TRBJ2-1; V gene: TRBV19; CDR3 DNA: TGTGCCACCACCGGGACACCGCTCTACAATGAGCAGTTCTTC; CDR3 protein: CATTGTPLYNEQFF
CDR3 length: 13; D gene: TRBD1; clone size: -; J gene: TRBJ1-1; V gene: TRBV10-3; CDR3 DNA: TGTGCCACCAGACAGGGTGGAATGACTGAAGCTTTCTTT; CDR3 protein: CATRQGGMTEAFF
CDR3 length: 13; D gene: -; clone size: -; J gene: TRBJ2-2; V gene: TRBV9; CDR3 DNA: TGTGCCAGCAGCGGGTTAGTGGGGGGGGAGCTGTTTTTT; CDR3 protein: CASSGLVGGELFF
CDR3 length: 15; D gene: TRBD2; clone size: few; J gene: TRBJ2-1; V gene: TRBV11-3; CDR3 DNA: TGTGCCAGCAGCCCCCAGGGGACTAGCTACAATGAGCAGTTCTTC; CDR3 protein: CASSPQGTSYNEQFF
CDR3 length: 15; D gene: TRBD1; clone size: -; J gene: TRBJ1-1; V gene: TRBV27; CDR3 DNA: TGTGCCAGCAGTTTAGGAGGGGGCTGGAACACTGAAGCTTTCTTT; CDR3 protein: CASSLGGGWNTEAFF
CDR3 length: 13; D gene: -; clone size: -; J gene: TRBJ1-2; V gene: TRBV2; CDR3 DNA: TGTGCCAGCAGGGGGGGCGCCGCCTGGGGCTACACCTTC; CDR3 protein: CASRGGAAWGYTF
CDR3 length: 12; D gene: TRBD1; clone size: once; J gene: TRBJ1-5; V gene: TRBV2; CDR3 DNA: TGTGCCAGCATGGGACAGGGGAAGCCCCAGCATTTT; CDR3 protein: CASMGQGKPQHF
CDR3 length: 12; D gene: -; clone size: -; J gene: TRBJ1-3; V gene: TRBV4-1; CDR3 DNA: TGCGCCAGCAGCCAAGACGGAAACACCATATATTTT; CDR3 protein: CASSQDGNTIYF
CDR3 length: 15; D gene: TRBD2; clone size: -; J gene: TRBJ2-1; V gene: TRBV6-1; CDR3 DNA: TGTGCCAGCAGTGGAGCGGGGGGACGCTACAATGAGCAGTTCTTC; CDR3 protein: CASSGAGGRYNEQFF
CDR3 length: 18; D gene: TRBD1; clone size: -; J gene: TRBJ2-6; V gene: TRBV13; CDR3 DNA: TGTGCCAGCAGCTTAGACGGACAGGGGAGCTCTGGGGCCAACGTCCTGACTTTC; CDR3 protein: CASSLDGQGSSGANVLTF
CDR3 length: 12; D gene: -; clone size: -; J gene: TRBJ2-1; V gene: TRBV2; CDR3 DNA: TGTGCCGGTTCAGGGAACGGCAATGAGCAGTTCTTC; CDR3 protein: CAGSGNGNEQFF
CDR3 length: 13; D gene: -; clone size: -; J gene: TRBJ1-1; V gene: TRBV30; CDR3 DNA: TGTGCGCAGAAAACCAGGGGTACTACTGAAGCTTTCTTT; CDR3 protein: CAQKTRGTTEAFF
CDR3 length: 15; D gene: -; clone size: -; J gene: TRBJ2-7; V gene: TRBV5-6; CDR3 DNA: TGTGCCAGCAGCCAAACGGATCGCTGGTATAACGAGCAGTACTTC; CDR3 protein: CASSQTDRWYNEQYF
CDR3 length: 13; D gene: -; clone size: -; J gene: TRBJ1-5; V gene: TRBV27; CDR3 DNA: TGTGCCAGCAGTTTTAAGGCCAATCAGCCCCAGCATTTT; CDR3 protein: CASSFKANQPQHF
CDR3 length: 13; D gene: -; clone size: -; J gene: TRBJ1-1; V gene: TRBV6-5; CDR3 DNA: TGTGCCAGCAAGGGACAACAGAACACTGAAGCTTTCTTT; CDR3 protein: CASKGQQNTEAFF
CDR3 length: 15; D gene: TRBD1; clone size: -; J gene: TRBJ1-5; V gene: TRBV10-3; CDR3 DNA: TGTGCCATCAGTGAGTCACAGGGGGAGCTGCAGCCCCAGCATTTT; CDR3 protein: CAISESQGELQPQHF
CDR3 length: 14; D gene: -; clone size: -; J gene: TRBJ1-1; V gene: TRBV7-9; CDR3 DNA: TGTGCCAGCAGCTTAGGATGGGGAGGCGCTGAAGCTTTCTTT; CDR3 protein: CASSLGWGGAEAFF
CDR3 length: 15; D gene: -; clone size: -; J gene: TRBJ1-5; V gene: TRBV27; CDR3 DNA: TGTGCCAGCAGTTTATACGGGGGAGAGGGTCAGCCCCAGCATTTT; CDR3 protein: CASSLYGGEGQPQHF
CDR3 length: 12; D gene: -; clone size: -; J gene: TRBJ2-5; V gene: TRBV11-2; CDR3 DNA: TGTGCCAGCAGCTTATTAGTTGAGACCCAGTACTTC; CDR3 protein: CASSLLVETQYF
CDR3 length: 18; D gene: TRBD2; clone size: -; J gene: TRBJ2-5; V gene: TRBV18; CDR3 DNA: TGTGCCAGCTCACCAGGGGCCTCTAGCGGGGGTGTTCAAGAGACCCAGTACTTC; CDR3 protein: CASSPGASSGGVQETQYF
CDR3 length: 11; D gene: -; clone size: -; J gene: TRBJ2-7; V gene: TRBV28; CDR3 DNA: TGTGCCAGCAGTTATAACTACGAGCAGTACTTC; CDR3 protein: CASSYNYEQYF